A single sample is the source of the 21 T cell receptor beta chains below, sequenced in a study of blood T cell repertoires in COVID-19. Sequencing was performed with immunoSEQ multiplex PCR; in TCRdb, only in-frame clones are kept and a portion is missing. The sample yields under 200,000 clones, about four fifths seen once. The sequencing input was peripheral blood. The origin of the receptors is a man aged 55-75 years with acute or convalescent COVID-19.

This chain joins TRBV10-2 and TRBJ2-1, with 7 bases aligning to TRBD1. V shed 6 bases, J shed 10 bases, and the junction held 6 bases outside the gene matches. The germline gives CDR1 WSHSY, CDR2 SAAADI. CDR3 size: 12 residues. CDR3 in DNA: TGCGCCAGCAGCCGACAGGGTCTAGAGCAGTTCTTC. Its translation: CASSRQGLEQFF.

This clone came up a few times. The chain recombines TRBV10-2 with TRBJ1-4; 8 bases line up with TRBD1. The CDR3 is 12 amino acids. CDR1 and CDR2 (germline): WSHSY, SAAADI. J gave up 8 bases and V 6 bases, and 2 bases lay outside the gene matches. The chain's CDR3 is CASRQGGEKLFF. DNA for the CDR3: TGCGCCAGCAGACAGGGGGGAGAAAAACTGTTTTTT.

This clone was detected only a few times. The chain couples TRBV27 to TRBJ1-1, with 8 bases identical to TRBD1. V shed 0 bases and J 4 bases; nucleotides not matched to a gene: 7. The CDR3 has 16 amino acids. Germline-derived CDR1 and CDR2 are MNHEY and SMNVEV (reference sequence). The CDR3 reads CASSLSTGVLSTEAFF. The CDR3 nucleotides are TGTGCCAGCAGTTTATCGACAGGGGTCCTGAGCACTGAAGCTTTCTTT.

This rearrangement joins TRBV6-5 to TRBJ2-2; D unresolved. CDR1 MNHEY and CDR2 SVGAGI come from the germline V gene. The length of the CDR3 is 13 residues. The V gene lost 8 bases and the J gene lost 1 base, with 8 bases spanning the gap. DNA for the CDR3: TGTGCCAGCTTACATGGGAACACCGGGGAGCTGTTTTTT. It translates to CASLHGNTGELFF.

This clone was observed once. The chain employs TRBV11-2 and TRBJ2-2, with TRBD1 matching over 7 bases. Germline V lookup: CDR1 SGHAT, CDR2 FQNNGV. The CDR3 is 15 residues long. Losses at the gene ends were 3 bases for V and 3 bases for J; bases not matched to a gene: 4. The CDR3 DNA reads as TGTGCCAGCAGCTTGACAGGGATGGACACCGGGGAGCTGTTTTTT. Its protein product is CASSLTGMDTGELFF. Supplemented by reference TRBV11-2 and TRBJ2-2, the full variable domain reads EAGVAQSPRYKIIEKRQSVAFWCNPISGHATLYWYQQILGQGPKLLIQFQNNGVVDDSQLPKDRFSAERLKGVDSTLKIQPAKLEDSAVYLCASSLTGMDTGELFFGEGSRLTVL.

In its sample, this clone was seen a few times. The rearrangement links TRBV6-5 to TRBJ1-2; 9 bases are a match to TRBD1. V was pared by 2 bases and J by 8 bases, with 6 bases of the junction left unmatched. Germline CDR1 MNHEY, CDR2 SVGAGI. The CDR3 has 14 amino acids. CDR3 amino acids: CASSYQGQGSGYTF. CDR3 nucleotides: TGTGCCAGCAGTTACCAGGGACAGGGAAGCGGCTACACCTTC.

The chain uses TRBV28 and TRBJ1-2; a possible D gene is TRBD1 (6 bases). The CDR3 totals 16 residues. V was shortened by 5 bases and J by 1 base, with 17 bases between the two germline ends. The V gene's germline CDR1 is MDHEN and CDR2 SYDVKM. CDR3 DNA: TGTGCCAGCAGTCCATTCGACAGGCCGTTTAACTATGGCTACACCTTC. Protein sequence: CASSPFDRPFNYGYTF.

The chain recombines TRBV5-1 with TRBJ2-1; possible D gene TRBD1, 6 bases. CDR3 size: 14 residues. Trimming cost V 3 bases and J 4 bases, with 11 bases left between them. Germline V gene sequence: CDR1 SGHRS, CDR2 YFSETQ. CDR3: CASSSDRTYNEQFF. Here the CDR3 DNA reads TGCGCCAGCAGCTCCGACAGGACTTACAATGAGCAGTTCTTC.

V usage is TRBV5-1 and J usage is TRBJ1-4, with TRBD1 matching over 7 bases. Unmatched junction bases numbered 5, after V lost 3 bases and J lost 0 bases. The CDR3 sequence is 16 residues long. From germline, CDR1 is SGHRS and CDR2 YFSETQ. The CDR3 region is CASSSTGIPTNEKLFF. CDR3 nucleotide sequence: TGCGCCAGCAGCTCGACAGGGATCCCAACTAATGAAAAACTGTTTTTT.

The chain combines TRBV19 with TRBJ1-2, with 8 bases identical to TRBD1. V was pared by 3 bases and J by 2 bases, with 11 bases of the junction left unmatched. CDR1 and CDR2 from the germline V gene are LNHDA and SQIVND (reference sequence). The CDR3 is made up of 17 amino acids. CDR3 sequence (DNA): TGTGCCAGTAGTATCTTACCTCCAACAGGGGGGAACTATGGCTACACCTTC. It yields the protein CASSILPPTGGNYGYTF.

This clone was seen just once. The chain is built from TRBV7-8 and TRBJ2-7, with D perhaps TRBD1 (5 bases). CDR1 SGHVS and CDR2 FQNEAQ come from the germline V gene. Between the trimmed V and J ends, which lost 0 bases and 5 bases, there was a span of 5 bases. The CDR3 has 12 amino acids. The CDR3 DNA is TGTGCCAGCAGCTTAGCAGGGGACGAGCAGTACTTC. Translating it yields CASSLAGDEQYF.

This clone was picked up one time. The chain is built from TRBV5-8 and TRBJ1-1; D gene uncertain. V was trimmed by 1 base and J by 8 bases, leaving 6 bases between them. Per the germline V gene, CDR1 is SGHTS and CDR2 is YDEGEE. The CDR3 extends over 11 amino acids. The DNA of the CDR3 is TGTGCCAGCAGCTTGTTTTCGGAAGCTTTCTTT. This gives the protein CASSLFSEAFF.

In DNA form, the CDR3 reads TGTGCCATCTCCGGGACAGGGTCCCCTGCCAGTTCTGGAAACACCATATATTTT. This sequence encodes CAISGTGSPASSGNTIYF. The chain couples TRBV10-3 to TRBJ1-3, with 9 bases fitting TRBD1. The CDR3 runs 18 residues. Trimming took 8 bases from V and 1 from J; bases not matched to a gene: 15. Germline V gene sequence: CDR1 ENHRY, CDR2 SYGVKD.

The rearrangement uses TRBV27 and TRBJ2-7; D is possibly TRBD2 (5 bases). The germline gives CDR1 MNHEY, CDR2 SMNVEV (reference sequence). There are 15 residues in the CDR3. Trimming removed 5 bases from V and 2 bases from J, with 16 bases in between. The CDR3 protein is CASSPRTEPPYEQYF. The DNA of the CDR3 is TGTGCCAGCAGTCCGCGGACTGAGCCCCCCTACGAGCAGTACTTC.

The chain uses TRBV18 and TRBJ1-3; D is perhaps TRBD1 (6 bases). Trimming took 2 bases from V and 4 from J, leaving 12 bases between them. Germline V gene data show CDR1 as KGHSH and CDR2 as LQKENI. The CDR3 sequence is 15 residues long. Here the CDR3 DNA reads TGTGCCAGCTCACCATCGGGGGGCGTCGGAAACACCATATATTTT. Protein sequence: CASSPSGGVGNTIYF.

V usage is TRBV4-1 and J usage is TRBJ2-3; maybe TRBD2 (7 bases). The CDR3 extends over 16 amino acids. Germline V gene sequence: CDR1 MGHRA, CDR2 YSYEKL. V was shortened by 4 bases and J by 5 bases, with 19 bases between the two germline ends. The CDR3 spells CASSLQGSGGRDTQYF. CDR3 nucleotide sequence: TGCGCCAGCAGCCTACAAGGTTCGGGGGGCAGAGATACGCAGTATTTT.

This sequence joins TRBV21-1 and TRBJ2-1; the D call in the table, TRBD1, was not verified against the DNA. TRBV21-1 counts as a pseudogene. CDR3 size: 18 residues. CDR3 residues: CASSKLPIDRGVDNEQFF. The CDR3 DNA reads TGTGCCAGCAGCAAACTCCCCATAGACAGGGGAGTCGACAATGAGCAGTTCTTC.

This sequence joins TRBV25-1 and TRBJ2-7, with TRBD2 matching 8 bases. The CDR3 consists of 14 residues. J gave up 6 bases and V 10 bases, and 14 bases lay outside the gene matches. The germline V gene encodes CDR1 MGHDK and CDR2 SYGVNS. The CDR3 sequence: CATRPSGGHTEQYF. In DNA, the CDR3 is TGTGCCACCAGACCCAGCGGGGGCCATACCGAGCAGTACTTC.

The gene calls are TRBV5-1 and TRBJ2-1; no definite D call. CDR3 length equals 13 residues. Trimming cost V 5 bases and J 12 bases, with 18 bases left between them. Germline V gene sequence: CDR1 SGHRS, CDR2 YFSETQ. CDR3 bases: TGCGCCAGCAGTCGGCGATCGACCGAGGCGCAGTTCTTC. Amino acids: CASSRRSTEAQFF. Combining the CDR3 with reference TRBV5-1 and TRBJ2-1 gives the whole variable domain KAGVTQTPRYLIKTRGQQVTLSCSPISGHRSVSWYQQTPGQGLQFLFEYFSETQRNKGNFPGRFSGRQFSNSRSEMNVSTLELGDSALYLCASSRRSTEAQFFGPGTRLTVL.

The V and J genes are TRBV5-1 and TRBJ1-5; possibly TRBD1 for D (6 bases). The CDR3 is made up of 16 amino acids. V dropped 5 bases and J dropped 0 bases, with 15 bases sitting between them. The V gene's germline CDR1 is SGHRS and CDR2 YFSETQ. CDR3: CASRRSAGDSNQPQHF. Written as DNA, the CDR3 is TGCGCCAGCAGACGTAGTGCAGGGGATAGCAATCAGCCCCAGCATTTT.

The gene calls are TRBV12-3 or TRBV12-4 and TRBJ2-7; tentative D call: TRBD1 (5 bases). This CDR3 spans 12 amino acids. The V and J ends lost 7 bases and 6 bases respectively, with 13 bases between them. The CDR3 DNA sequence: TGTGCCAGCAACCCAGGGTGGGGCGAGCAGTACTTC. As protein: CASNPGWGEQYF.